This T cell receptor beta chain was retrieved from a study of naive and memory T cell subsets. The CDR3 has 18 amino acids. Germline-derived CDR1 and CDR2 are MGHDK and SYGVNS. The junction had 17 bases not matched to a gene; V was cut back by 4 bases and J by 8 bases. An equimolar mix of two oligonucleotides served as the beta constant-region primer for TRBC1 and TRBC2. An oligonucleotide with the SP2 primer and a 12-nucleotide UMI was ligated to the cDNA 3' end. TCRdb ran MiXCR on the UMI-ligation and nested PCR reads and lists one entry per CDR3 protein. This table holds 130,000 to 150,000 distinct CDR3 sequences, over 15% found once.

This chain joins TRBV25-1 and TRBJ2-1; 10 nucleotides match TRBD2. Sequencing was performed on naive CD4+ T cells from blood. The TCR comes from a human donor in good health. The CDR3 coding sequence is TGTGCCAGCAGTGGCCGGACTAGCGGATCAACGAGGGTCTATGAGCAGTTCTTC. Translated, it gives CASSGRTSGSTRVYEQFF.